This T cell receptor beta chain was recorded in a study of cytomegalovirus exposure and HLA in healthy donors. Overall study results and limits: The study flagged around 150 TCR beta chains as cytomegalovirus-associated. Most CMV-associated TCR beta chains were later found to appear HLA-restricted. A later look showed TCR association rates differing by HLA locus, highest for DRB1 and lowest for HLA-C. Some V segments, TRBV6-2 and TRBV6-3 among them, were indistinguishable and were therefore excluded.

V shed 4 bases and J 5 bases; nucleotides not matched to a gene: 7. The CDR3 is made up of 15 amino acids. Germline CDR1 is LNHNV and CDR2 is YYDKDF (reference sequence). PCR amplification relied on 60 Vbeta primers (plus 13 Jbeta primers). Assay used: immunoSEQ multiplex PCR; TCRdb lists only in-frame clones, some missing. The repertoire holds some 120,000 clones, with 78% as singletons. About this clone itself: No antigen is known for it.

This chain uses TRBV15 with TRBJ2-2, with 7 bases identical to TRBD1. Sequencing was done on a sample of PBMCs. The clonotype originates from a woman aged 40 to 50 in good health and CMV-seronegative. The CDR3: CATSTTGTETGELFF. DNA of the CDR3: TGTGCCACCAGCACTACCGGGACAGAGACCGGGGAGCTGTTTTTT.